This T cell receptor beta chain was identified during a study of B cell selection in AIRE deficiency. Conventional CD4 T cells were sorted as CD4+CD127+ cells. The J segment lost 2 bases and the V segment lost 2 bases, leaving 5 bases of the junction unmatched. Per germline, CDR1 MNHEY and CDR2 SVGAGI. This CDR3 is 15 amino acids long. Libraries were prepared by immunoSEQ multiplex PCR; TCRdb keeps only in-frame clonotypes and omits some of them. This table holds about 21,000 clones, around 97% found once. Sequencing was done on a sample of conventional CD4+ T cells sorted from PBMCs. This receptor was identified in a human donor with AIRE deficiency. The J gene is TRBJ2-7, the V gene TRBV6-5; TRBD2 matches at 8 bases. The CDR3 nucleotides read TGTGCCAGCAGTTACCGGGCGGGAGGACCCTACGAGCAGTACTTC. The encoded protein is CASSYRAGGPYEQYF.